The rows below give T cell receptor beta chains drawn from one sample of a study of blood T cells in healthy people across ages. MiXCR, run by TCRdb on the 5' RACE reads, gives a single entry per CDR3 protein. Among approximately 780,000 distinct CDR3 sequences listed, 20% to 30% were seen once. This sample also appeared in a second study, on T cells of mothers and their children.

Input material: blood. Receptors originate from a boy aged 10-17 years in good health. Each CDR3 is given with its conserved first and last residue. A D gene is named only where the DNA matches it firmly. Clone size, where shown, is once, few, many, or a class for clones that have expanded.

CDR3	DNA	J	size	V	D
CASSYRLANTGELFF	TGTGCCAGCAGCTACCGACTAGCGAACACCGGGGAGCTGTTTTTT	TRBJ2-2	NA	TRBV11-2	NA
CASSTVAGRETQYF	TGTGCCAGCAGCACCGTAGCGGGGCGAGAGACCCAGTACTTC	TRBJ2-5	NA	TRBV7-2	TRBD2
CASSPPKRLAGYNEQFF	TGTGCCAGCAGCCCGCCCAAACGACTAGCGGGGTACAATGAGCAGTTCTTC	TRBJ2-1	many	TRBV3-1	TRBD2
CAISEYRTSGNNEQFF	TGTGCCATCAGTGAGTACCGGACTAGCGGAAACAATGAGCAGTTCTTC	TRBJ2-1	NA	TRBV10-3	TRBD2
CASSASFYEQYF	TGTGCCAGCAGCGCTAGCTTCTACGAGCAGTACTTC	TRBJ2-7	few	TRBV7-2	NA
CASSSPRPFF	TGTGCCAGCAGCTCCCCCCGGCCGTTTTTT	TRBJ2-2	NA	TRBV7-9	NA
CASSQSGGPQYF	TGTGCCAGCAGCCAAAGTGGGGGACCCCAGTACTTC	TRBJ2-5	few	TRBV7-2	NA
CASSKGSGTGFAEQYF	TGTGCCAGCAGTAAGGGGTCAGGGACAGGGTTCGCCGAGCAGTACTTC	TRBJ2-7	few	TRBV28	TRBD1
CASSHRGTNTGELFF	TGTGCCAGCAGTCACAGAGGGACGAACACCGGGGAGCTGTTTTTT	TRBJ2-2	NA	TRBV12-3/TRBV12-4	NA
CASSSGQGVKETQYF	TGTGCCAGCAGTTCAGGACAGGGGGTAAAAGAGACCCAGTACTTC	TRBJ2-5	NA	TRBV27	TRBD1
CASNLYEQYF	TGTGCCAGCAACCTCTACGAGCAGTACTTC	TRBJ2-7	few	TRBV3-1	NA
CASRGGLRWEDTQYF	TGTGCCAGCAGGGGGGGACTCCGATGGGAAGATACGCAGTATTTT	TRBJ2-3	few	TRBV3-1	NA
CASSTRDRDTDEQYF	TGTGCCAGTAGTACCCGGGACAGGGATACCGACGAGCAGTACTTC	TRBJ2-7	few	TRBV19	TRBD1
CASTEAGGSGANVLTF	TGTGCCAGCACCGAGGCGGGGGGCTCTGGGGCCAACGTCCTGACTTTC	TRBJ2-6	few	TRBV7-4	TRBD2
CASSYSGTRGGETQYF	TGTGCCAGCAGCTACTCCGGGACTAGAGGAGGAGAGACCCAGTACTTC	TRBJ2-5	NA	TRBV7-8	TRBD2
CASSGPTDPRGQPQHF	TGTGCCAGCAGTGGACCGACGGACCCGAGGGGGCAGCCCCAGCATTTT	TRBJ1-5	NA	TRBV6-1	NA
CASSPGTLLTGELFF	TGTGCCAGCAGTCCCGGGACACTGTTAACCGGGGAGCTGTTTTTT	TRBJ2-2	NA	TRBV7-9	NA
CASSQEPGTARLNYGYTF	TGCGCCAGCAGCCAAGAGCCCGGGACAGCGCGTTTGAACTATGGCTACACCTTC	TRBJ1-2	few	TRBV4-1	TRBD1
CSAGSSSTDTQYF	TGCAGTGCTGGGTCCTCCTCCACAGATACGCAGTATTTT	TRBJ2-3	once	TRBV20-1	NA
CASIPTGKFSYTF	TGTGCCAGCATCCCGACAGGGAAGTTCAGCTACACCTTC	TRBJ1-2	few	TRBV2	TRBD1
CATGQGANEQYF	TGTGCCACCGGACAGGGAGCCAACGAGCAGTACTTC	TRBJ2-7	NA	TRBV19	TRBD1
CASSPRDRVYTEAFF	TGCGCCAGCAGCCCGCGGGACAGAGTATACACTGAAGCTTTCTTT	TRBJ1-1	NA	TRBV5-1	TRBD1
CSARVTGVGEQYF	TGCAGTGCTAGAGTAACAGGGGTTGGCGAGCAGTACTTC	TRBJ2-7	few	TRBV20-1	TRBD1
CASRLIGVHTQYF	TGTGCCAGCCGACTCATCGGGGTTCATACGCAGTATTTT	TRBJ2-3	NA	TRBV11-2	NA
CASSSRPALDTEAFF	TGTGCCAGCAGCAGCCGACCGGCTCTAGACACTGAAGCTTTCTTT	TRBJ1-1	few	TRBV3-1	NA
CASSEEVAGETQYF	TGTGCCAGCAGTGAAGAAGTAGCTGGAGAGACCCAGTACTTC	TRBJ2-5	few	TRBV2	NA
CASSQDRAGPYEQYF	TGTGCCAGCAGCCAAGATAGGGCAGGTCCCTACGAGCAGTACTTC	TRBJ2-7	few	TRBV4-2	NA
CASSLALASGGYTF	TGCGCCAGCAGCTTGGCCTTAGCCTCAGGCGGCTACACCTTC	TRBJ1-2	NA	TRBV5-1	NA
CASRLGRDSEQYF	TGTGCCAGCAGGCTTGGCCGGGACTCCGAGCAGTACTTC	TRBJ2-7	NA	TRBV12-3/TRBV12-4	NA
CASSEYWSGPVGDEQFF	TGTGCCAGCAGTGAATACTGGAGCGGCCCGGTGGGAGATGAGCAGTTCTTC	TRBJ2-1	NA	TRBV6-1	NA
CASKGGWETQYF	TGTGCCAGTAAAGGGGGCTGGGAGACCCAGTACTTC	TRBJ2-5	few	TRBV2	TRBD1
CASSLVESSTDTQYF	TGTGCCAGCAGTTTGGTAGAGTCTAGCACAGATACGCAGTATTTT	TRBJ2-3	NA	TRBV28	NA
CASSFTQGMSDEQYF	TGCGCCAGCAGCTTTACCCAGGGTATGAGCGACGAGCAGTACTTC	TRBJ2-7	NA	TRBV5-1	NA
CSVWDGGYNEQFF	TGCAGCGTTTGGGACGGAGGATACAATGAGCAGTTCTTC	TRBJ2-1	NA	TRBV29-1	NA
CSVRDRPGNTEAFF	TGCAGCGTTCGGGACAGGCCTGGGAACACTGAAGCTTTCTTT	TRBJ1-1	NA	TRBV29-1	TRBD1
CASTRQSGNTIYF	TGTGCCAGTACCCGACAGTCTGGAAACACCATATATTTT	TRBJ1-3	NA	TRBV19	NA
CASSPLAGGSTDTQYF	TGTGCCAGCAGTCCCCTAGCGGGAGGGAGCACAGATACGCAGTATTTT	TRBJ2-3	NA	TRBV6-2/TRBV6-3	TRBD2
CASSEGDRASYEQYF	TGTGCCAGCAGTGAGGGGGACAGGGCTTCCTACGAGCAGTACTTC	TRBJ2-7	few	TRBV25-1	TRBD1
CASSYDTYTSTRYEQYF	TGTGCCAGCAGTTACGATACATATACCTCGACGAGGTACGAGCAGTACTTC	TRBJ2-7	few	TRBV6-5	NA
CAWGKGLKDEQFF	TGTGCCTGGGGAAAGGGCCTTAAAGATGAGCAGTTCTTC	TRBJ2-1	NA	TRBV30	NA
CSASVGLIVEKLFF	TGCAGTGCTAGTGTCGGGTTAATTGTTGAAAAACTGTTTTTT	TRBJ1-4	NA	TRBV20-1	NA
CASRLTERSSYNEQFF	TGTGCCAGCAGGTTGACAGAGAGAAGCTCCTACAATGAGCAGTTCTTC	TRBJ2-1	NA	TRBV6-6	NA
CASGQGPDGYTF	TGCGCCAGCGGACAGGGCCCGGATGGCTACACCTTC	TRBJ1-2	NA	TRBV5-1	TRBD1
CSVGAASGENYNEQFF	TGCAGCGTCGGTGCTGCTAGCGGGGAAAACTACAATGAGCAGTTCTTC	TRBJ2-1	NA	TRBV29-1	TRBD2
CALIGLTGTPSGNTIYF	TGTGCCCTAATTGGTCTCACCGGGACACCCTCTGGAAACACCATATATTTT	TRBJ1-3	NA	TRBV24-1	NA